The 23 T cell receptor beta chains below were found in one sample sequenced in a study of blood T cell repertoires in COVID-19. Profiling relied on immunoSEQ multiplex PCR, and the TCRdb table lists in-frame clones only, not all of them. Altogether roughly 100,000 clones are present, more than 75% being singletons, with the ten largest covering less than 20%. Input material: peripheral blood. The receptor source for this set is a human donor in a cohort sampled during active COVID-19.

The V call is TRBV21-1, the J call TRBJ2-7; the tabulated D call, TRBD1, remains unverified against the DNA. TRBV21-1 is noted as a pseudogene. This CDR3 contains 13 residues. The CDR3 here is CASTQGRAYEQYF. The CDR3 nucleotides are TGTGCCAGCACACAAGGCAGGGCCTACGAGCAGTACTTC.

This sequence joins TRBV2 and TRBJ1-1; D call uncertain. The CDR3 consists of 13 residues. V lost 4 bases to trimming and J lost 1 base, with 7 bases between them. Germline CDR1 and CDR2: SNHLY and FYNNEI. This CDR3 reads CASSARGNTEAFF. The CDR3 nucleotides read TGTGCCAGCAGTGCACGGGGGAACACTGAAGCTTTCTTT.

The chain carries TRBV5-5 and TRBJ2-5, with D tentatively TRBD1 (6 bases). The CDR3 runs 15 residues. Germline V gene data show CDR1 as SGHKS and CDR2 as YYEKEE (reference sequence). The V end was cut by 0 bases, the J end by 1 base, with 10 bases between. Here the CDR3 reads CASSLVQGTQETQYF. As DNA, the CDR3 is TGTGCCAGCAGCTTGGTTCAGGGGACCCAAGAGACCCAGTACTTC.

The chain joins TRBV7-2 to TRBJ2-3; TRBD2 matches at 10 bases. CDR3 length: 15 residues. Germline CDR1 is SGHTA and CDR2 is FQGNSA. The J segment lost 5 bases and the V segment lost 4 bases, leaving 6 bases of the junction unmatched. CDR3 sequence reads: CASSSSGRAEDTQYF. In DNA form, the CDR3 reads TGTGCCAGCAGCTCAAGCGGGAGGGCCGAAGATACGCAGTATTTT.

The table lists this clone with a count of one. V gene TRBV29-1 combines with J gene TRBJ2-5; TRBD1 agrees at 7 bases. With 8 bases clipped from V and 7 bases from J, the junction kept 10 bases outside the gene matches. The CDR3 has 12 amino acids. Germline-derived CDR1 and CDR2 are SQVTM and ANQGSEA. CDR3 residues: CSSEQGSGTQYF. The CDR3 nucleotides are TGCAGCTCAGAACAGGGGTCGGGGACCCAGTACTTC.

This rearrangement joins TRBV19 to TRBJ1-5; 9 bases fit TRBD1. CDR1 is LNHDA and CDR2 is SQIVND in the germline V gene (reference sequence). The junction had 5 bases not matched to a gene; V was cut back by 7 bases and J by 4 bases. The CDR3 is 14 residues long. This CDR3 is CASNRQGVNQPQHF. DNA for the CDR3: TGTGCCAGTAACCGACAGGGGGTGAATCAGCCCCAGCATTTT.

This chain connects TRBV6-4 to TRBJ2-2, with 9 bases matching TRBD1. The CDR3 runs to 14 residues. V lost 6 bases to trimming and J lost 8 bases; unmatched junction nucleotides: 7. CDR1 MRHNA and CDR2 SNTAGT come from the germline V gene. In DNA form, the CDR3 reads TGTGCCAGCAGACAAGGACAGGGGACAGGGGAGCTGTTTTTT. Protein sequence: CASRQGQGTGELFF.

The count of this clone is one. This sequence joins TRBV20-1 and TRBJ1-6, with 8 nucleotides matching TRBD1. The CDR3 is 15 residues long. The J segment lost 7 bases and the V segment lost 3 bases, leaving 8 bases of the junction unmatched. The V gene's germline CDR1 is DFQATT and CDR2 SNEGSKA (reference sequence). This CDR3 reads CSASLRTGTNSPLHF. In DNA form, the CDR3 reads TGCAGTGCTAGTCTACGGACAGGGACGAATTCACCCCTCCACTTT.

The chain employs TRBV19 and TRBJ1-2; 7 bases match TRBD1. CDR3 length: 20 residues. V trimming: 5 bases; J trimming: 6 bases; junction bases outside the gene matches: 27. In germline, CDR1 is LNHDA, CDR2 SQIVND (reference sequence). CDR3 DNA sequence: TGTGCCAGTAGTGTAAGAGGCACCGGGACAGCCCGCTGGAACGCCAATGGCTACACCTTC. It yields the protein CASSVRGTGTARWNANGYTF.

The CDR3: CASGAGGPKETQYF. The CDR3, as DNA: TGTGCCAGTGGCGCGGGAGGGCCTAAAGAGACCCAGTACTTC. V usage is TRBV19 and J usage is TRBJ2-5; 9 bases are shared with TRBD2. Trimming took 8 bases from V and 3 from J; bases not matched to a gene: 7. The CDR3 runs 14 residues. Germline values: CDR1 LNHDA, CDR2 SQIVND (reference sequence).

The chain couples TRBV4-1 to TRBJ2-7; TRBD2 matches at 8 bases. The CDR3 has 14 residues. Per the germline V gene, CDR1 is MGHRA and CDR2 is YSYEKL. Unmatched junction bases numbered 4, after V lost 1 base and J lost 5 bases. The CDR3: CASSQGGGTDEQYF. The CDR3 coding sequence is TGCGCCAGCAGCCAAGGCGGGGGGACCGACGAGCAGTACTTC.

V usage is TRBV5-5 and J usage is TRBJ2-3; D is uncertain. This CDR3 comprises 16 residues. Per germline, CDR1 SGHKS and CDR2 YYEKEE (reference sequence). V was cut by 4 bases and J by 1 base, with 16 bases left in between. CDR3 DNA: TGTGCCAGCAGCAGAATCTTGCAAACGGGCACAGATACGCAGTATTTT. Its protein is CASSRILQTGTDTQYF.

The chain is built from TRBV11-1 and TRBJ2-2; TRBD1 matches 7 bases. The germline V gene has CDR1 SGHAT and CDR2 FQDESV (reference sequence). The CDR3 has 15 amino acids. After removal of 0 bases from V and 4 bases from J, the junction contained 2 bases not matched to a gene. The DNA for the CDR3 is TGTGCCAGCAGCTTAGCGGGACAGAGCACCGGGGAGCTGTTTTTT. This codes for CASSLAGQSTGELFF.

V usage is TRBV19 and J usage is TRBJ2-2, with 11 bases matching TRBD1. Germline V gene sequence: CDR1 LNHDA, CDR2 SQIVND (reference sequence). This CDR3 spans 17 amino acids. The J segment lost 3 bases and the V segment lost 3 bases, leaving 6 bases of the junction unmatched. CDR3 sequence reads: CASSIGQGALDTGELFF. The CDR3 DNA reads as TGTGCCAGTAGTATCGGACAGGGGGCGCTGGACACCGGGGAGCTGTTTTTT.

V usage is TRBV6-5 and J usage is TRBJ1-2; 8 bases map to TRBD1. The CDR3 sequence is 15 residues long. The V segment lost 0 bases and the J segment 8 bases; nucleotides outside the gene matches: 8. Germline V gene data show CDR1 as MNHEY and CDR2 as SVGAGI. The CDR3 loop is CASSYSAGGDGGYTF. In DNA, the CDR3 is TGTGCCAGCAGTTACTCGGCAGGGGGCGACGGAGGCTACACCTTC.

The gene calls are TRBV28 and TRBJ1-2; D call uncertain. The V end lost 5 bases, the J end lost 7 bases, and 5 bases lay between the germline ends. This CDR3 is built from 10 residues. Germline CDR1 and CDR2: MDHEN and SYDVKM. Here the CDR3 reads CASSAGGYTF. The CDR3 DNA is TGTGCCAGCAGTGCGGGTGGCTACACCTTC.

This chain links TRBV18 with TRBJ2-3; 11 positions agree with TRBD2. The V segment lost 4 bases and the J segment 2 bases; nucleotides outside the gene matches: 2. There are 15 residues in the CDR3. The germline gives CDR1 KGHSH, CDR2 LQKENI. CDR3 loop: CASSQLAGDTDTQYF. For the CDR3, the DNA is TGTGCCAGCTCACAACTAGCGGGAGACACAGATACGCAGTATTTT.

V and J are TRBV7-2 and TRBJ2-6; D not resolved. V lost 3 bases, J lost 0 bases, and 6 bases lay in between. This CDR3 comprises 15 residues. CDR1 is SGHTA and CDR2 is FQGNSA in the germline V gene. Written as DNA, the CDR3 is TGTGCCAGCAGCTTTCAGAACTCTGGGGCCAACGTCCTGACTTTC. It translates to CASSFQNSGANVLTF.

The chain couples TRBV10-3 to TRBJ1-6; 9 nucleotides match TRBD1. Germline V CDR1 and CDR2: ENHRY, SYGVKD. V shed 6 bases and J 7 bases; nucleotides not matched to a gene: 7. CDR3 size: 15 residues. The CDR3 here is CAIRPGQGLNSPLHF. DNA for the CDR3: TGTGCCATCAGGCCAGGACAGGGGTTGAATTCACCCCTCCACTTT.

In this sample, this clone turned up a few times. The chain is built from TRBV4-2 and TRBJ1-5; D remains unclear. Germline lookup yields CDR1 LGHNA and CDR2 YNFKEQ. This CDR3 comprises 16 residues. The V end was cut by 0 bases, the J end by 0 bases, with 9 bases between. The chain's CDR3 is CASSQEAAYSNQPQHF. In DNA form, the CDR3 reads TGTGCCAGCAGCCAAGAGGCGGCGTATAGCAATCAGCCCCAGCATTTT.

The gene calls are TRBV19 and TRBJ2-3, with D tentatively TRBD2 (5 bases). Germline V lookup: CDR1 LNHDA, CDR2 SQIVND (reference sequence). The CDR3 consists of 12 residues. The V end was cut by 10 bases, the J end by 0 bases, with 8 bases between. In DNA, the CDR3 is TGTGCCATTCGGACTAGCACAGATACGCAGTATTTT. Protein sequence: CAIRTSTDTQYF.

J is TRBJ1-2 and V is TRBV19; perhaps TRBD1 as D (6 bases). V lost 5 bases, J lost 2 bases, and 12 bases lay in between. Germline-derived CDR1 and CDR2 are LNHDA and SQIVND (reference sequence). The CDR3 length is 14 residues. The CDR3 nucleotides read TGTGCCAGTAGTGCGGACAGTCCCAACTATGGCTACACCTTC. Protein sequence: CASSADSPNYGYTF.

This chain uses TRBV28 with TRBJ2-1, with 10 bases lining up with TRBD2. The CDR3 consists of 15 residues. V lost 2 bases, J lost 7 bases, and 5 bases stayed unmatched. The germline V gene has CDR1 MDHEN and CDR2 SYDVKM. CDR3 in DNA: TGTGCCAGCAGTTTACCCGGGACTAGCGTGAATGAGCAGTTCTTC. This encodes CASSLPGTSVNEQFF.